This record concerns one T cell receptor beta chain sequence. This sample stems from a study of blood T cell repertoires in COVID-19. This CDR3 region has 18 residues. Deletions cut 3 bases from V and 9 bases from J, with 27 bases between. The germline V gene has CDR1 SGHVS and CDR2 FQNEAQ. Participants came from fewer than 25 US areas, aged about 18 to 100 years. TCRdb keeps only in-frame clones here, not all; method: immunoSEQ multiplex PCR. Of approximately 300,000 clones listed, roughly 90% are singletons. The rearrangement joins TRBV7-8 to TRBJ2-1; maybe TRBD2 (7 bases). Input material: PBMCs or T cells enriched from blood (not recorded which). This TCR was sampled from a man aged 55 to 69 who had recovered from COVID-19. CDR3 in DNA: TGTGCCAGCAGCTTGAATACGAGGCCTAGCGAGGGGGGGGCTGAGCAGTTCTTC. This gives the protein CASSLNTRPSEGGAEQFF.